The clone carrying this T cell receptor (beta chain) has more than one count but fewer than ten. Its antigen is undetermined. This record comes from a study of response to subunit inactivated influenza vaccine. Study results and limitations: The authors offered the suggestion that each seasonal influenza vaccination recruits few new T cells.

MiXCR, run by TCRdb on the RT-PCR reads, gives a single entry per CDR3 protein. Here the sample spans about 800,000 distinct CDR3 sequences, around 20% being singletons. With V trimmed by 1 base and J by 6 bases, 7 bases remained unmatched. CDR1 and CDR2 (germline): LGHNA, YNFKEQ. CDR3 length: 17 amino acids. This receptor was identified in a man aged 50-59 years who received an inactivated influenza vaccine. This chain uses TRBV4-2 with TRBJ2-1; 12 positions agree with TRBD2. The input for sequencing was PBMCs from blood, taken approximately 5 days after vaccination. CDR3 sequence reads: CASSQGASGRAGNEQFF. In DNA, the CDR3 is TGTGCCAGCAGCCAAGGGGCTAGCGGGAGGGCAGGCAATGAGCAGTTCTTC.